Below are 8 T cell receptor beta chains sequenced from a single sample in a study of shared clonotypes between healthy human individuals. The method was immunoSEQ multiplex PCR; TCRdb's version includes in-frame clones alone and lacks a portion of them. The data show roughly 1,500,000 clones, approximately 98.5% seen once. What was sequenced was naive CD4+ T cells sorted from blood. The sample's subset: CD45RA+ positively selected. Receptors were obtained from a man aged 25 to 40 in good health.

This chain connects TRBV9 to TRBJ2-3, with TRBD2 matching 7 bases. V dropped 5 bases and J dropped 7; count of bases not matched to a gene: 4. Germline V lookup: CDR1 SGDLS, CDR2 YYNGEE. The CDR3 contains 12 residues. In nucleotides, the CDR3 is TGTGCCAGCAGTTCTAGCGGCAATACGCAGTATTTT. It is translated as CASSSSGNTQYF.

With regard to this clone: The same CDR3 is also encoded by other DNA sequences in this sample. V usage is TRBV9 and J usage is TRBJ2-1, with D unclear. The CDR3 runs 15 residues. Germline CDR1 is SGDLS and CDR2 is YYNGEE. Trimming pared 2 bases from V and 0 bases from J, leaving 9 bases between. For the CDR3, the DNA is TGTGCCAGCAGCGTGGCTCCCAGCTCCTACAATGAGCAGTTCTTC. Encoded protein: CASSVAPSSYNEQFF. Full variable domain (outside the CDR3, taken from reference TRBV9 and TRBJ2-1): DSGVTQTPKHLITATGQRVTLRCSPRSGDLSVYWYQQSLDQGLQFLIQYYNGEERAKGNILERFSAQQFPDLHSELNLSSLELGDSALYFCASSVAPSSYNEQFFGPGTRLTVL.

Of note for this clone: Other DNA variants within this sample encode the same CDR3. The rearrangement uses TRBV19 and TRBJ2-7; D might be TRBD1 (7 bases). The length of the CDR3 is 14 residues. V lost 4 bases, J lost 3 bases, and 13 bases lay in between. The germline gives CDR1 LNHDA, CDR2 SQIVND (reference sequence). CDR3 in DNA: TGTGCCAGTAGTACCGCAGGGGGGAGCTACGAGCAGTACTTC. The encoded protein is CASSTAGGSYEQYF.

On this clone: Other DNA sequences in the same sample also yield this CDR3. This chain joins TRBV6-5 and TRBJ1-5, with TRBD1 matching over 9 bases. The length of the CDR3 is 15 residues. Germline V gene sequence: CDR1 MNHEY, CDR2 SVGAGI. V shed 0 bases, J shed 4 bases, and the junction held 1 base outside the gene matches. The CDR3 DNA reads as TGTGCCAGCAGTTACTCCGGACAGGGGAATCAGCCCCAGCATTTT. Protein: CASSYSGQGNQPQHF.

This chain uses TRBV7-2 with TRBJ2-7, with D possibly TRBD2 on 6 matching bases. Germline V lookup: CDR1 SGHTA, CDR2 FQGNSA. V was shortened by 5 bases and J by 9 bases, with 26 bases between the two germline ends. The CDR3 covers 16 residues. Here the CDR3 reads CASSTGVGRLKTGQYF. CDR3 coding DNA: TGTGCCAGCAGCACGGGGGTTGGGAGACTAAAAACGGGGCAGTACTTC.

The chain carries TRBV14 and TRBJ2-5; D is uncertain. The CDR3 runs 13 residues. Trimming stripped 3 bases from V and 5 bases from J, with 10 bases between. The germline gives CDR1 SGHDN, CDR2 FVKESK. The CDR3 bases are TGTGCCAGCAGCCATGCCAGAACTGAGACCCAGTACTTC. Protein product: CASSHARTETQYF.

The V gene is TRBV6-1, the J gene TRBJ2-2; 7 bases agree with TRBD2. This CDR3 is 13 amino acids long. CDR1 and CDR2 from the germline V gene are MNHNS and SASEGT. J was trimmed by 7 bases and V by 7 bases; bases with no gene match: 6. The CDR3 region is CASTLAAHGELFF. For the CDR3, the DNA is TGTGCCAGCACTCTAGCGGCCCACGGGGAGCTGTTTTTT.

The rearrangement uses TRBV6-5 and TRBJ2-1; D ambiguous. The CDR3 is made up of 14 amino acids. The germline gives CDR1 MNHEY, CDR2 SVGAGI. The V and J ends lost 4 bases and 6 bases respectively, with 13 bases between them. The CDR3 protein is CASSFGGPSNEQFF. The CDR3 nucleotides are TGTGCCAGCAGTTTCGGCGGTCCGAGCAATGAGCAGTTCTTC.